The next 3 T cell receptor beta chains were all read from a single sample in a study of early T cells in non-severe SARS-CoV-2 infection. In TCRdb, the 5' RACE reads were re-called with MiXCR into one record per CDR3 protein. In the table there are approximately 30,000 distinct CDR3 sequences, about 5.3% of which are singletons. Input material: whole blood. All receptors derive from an adult who was a healthcare worker with PCR-confirmed SARS-CoV-2 infection or an uninfected control (not recorded which).

This clonotype appeared many times. The chain combines TRBV12-2 with TRBJ2-1; TRBD1 was called by the table and not checked on the DNA. TRBV12-2 is recorded as a pseudogene. The CDR3 length is 17 residues. CDR3 DNA sequence: TGTGCAAGTCGCCCCCCCAAGAGAGGTCCCCCCTACAATGAGCAGTTCTTC. Amino acid sequence: CASRPPKRGPPYNEQFF.

Ten or more counts support this clonotype. The chain's CDR3 is CASSLDTGGTYGYTF. The CDR3 DNA reads TGCGCCAGCAGCTTGGATACGGGGGGCACCTATGGCTACACCTTC. The chain carries TRBV5-1 and TRBJ1-2; D might be TRBD1 (6 bases). This CDR3 contains 15 residues. Trimming took off 0 bases at V and 4 bases at J, with 13 bases between the two ends. CDR1 is SGHRS, CDR2 YFSETQ, per germline.

This clonotype was found many times. The V call is TRBV7-2, the J call TRBJ1-5; no definite D call. V lost 1 base and J lost 7, with 8 bases in between. Per the germline V gene, CDR1 is SGHTA and CDR2 is FQGNSA. The CDR3 consists of 13 residues. In nucleotides, the CDR3 is TGTGCCAGCAGCTTAGAGGGTGGGCAGCCCCAGCATTTT. Translated: CASSLEGGQPQHF.